The clone carrying this T cell receptor (beta chain) occurred a few times. Its cognate antigen is unknown. The CDR3 runs to 15 residues. J was trimmed by 1 base and V by 3 bases; bases with no gene match: 5. The germline V gene encodes CDR1 MNHEY and CDR2 SMNVEV (reference sequence). Quantitative 5'-RACE with molecular barcodes generated TCR beta libraries. A single record per CDR3 protein comes from TCRdb applying MiXCR to the 5' RACE reads. The data show 220,000 or so distinct CDR3 sequences, approximately 20% seen once. The data stem from a study of CD8 T cells in ankylosing spondylitis. Study-wide results and limits: In ankylosing spondylitis blood, a motif of fewer than 10 highly homologous TCR beta variants appeared characteristic. Disease-linked clones proved CD8+ and comparatively uncommon in peripheral blood.

The receptor's source is a male donor with ankylosing spondylitis. Material: blood, either unsorted or a sorted T cell fraction (not recorded which). V gene TRBV27 combines with J gene TRBJ2-7, with 8 nucleotides matching TRBD2. The CDR3 DNA is TGTGCCAGCAGTTTCGGGGGGGACATGTCCTACGAGCAGTACTTC. This translates into CASSFGGDMSYEQYF.